This T cell receptor (beta chain) was observed in a study of T cells in Graves' hyperthyroidism and ophthalmopathy. Germline CDR1 is SEHNR and CDR2 is FQNEAQ (reference sequence). The CDR3 has 15 residues. Between the trimmed V and J ends, which lost 5 bases and 5 bases, there was a span of 18 bases. Points from the study as a whole: The model's output predicted ophthalmopathy at a median of roughly 6 months prior to onset. A model using 13 V-J features told ophthalmopathy apart from stable hyperthyroidism.

Authors of the study amplified TCR beta CDR3 regions from RNA transcripts. HTBI primers drove first-round RT-PCR of the TCR CDR3. TCRdb passed the multiplex PCR reads through MiXCR, listing each CDR3 protein once. The sample contains 550,000 to 600,000 distinct CDR3 sequences, approximately 44% of which appear only once. This clonotype was seen ten or more times. Its antigen is still unknown. Input material: peripheral blood or thyroid tissue (not recorded which). This chain uses TRBV7-9 with TRBJ2-5; D is unresolved. The sequence was obtained from an adult woman with Graves' disease, either hyperthyroidism or ophthalmopathy (not recorded which). As DNA, the CDR3 is TGTGCCAGCAGCGCTTTGTGGCCTCCCGCGGAGACCCAGTACTTC. Residues: CASSALWPPAETQYF.